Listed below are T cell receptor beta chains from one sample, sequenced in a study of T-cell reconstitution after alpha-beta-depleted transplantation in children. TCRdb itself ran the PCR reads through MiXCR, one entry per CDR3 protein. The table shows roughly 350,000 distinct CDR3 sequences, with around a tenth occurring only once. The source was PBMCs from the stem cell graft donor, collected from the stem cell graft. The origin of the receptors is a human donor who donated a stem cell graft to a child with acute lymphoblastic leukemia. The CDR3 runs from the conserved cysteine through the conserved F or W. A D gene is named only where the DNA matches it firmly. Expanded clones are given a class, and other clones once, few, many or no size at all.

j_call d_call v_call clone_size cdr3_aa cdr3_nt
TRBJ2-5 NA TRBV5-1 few CASSLALGAETQYF TGCGCCAGCAGCTTGGCCTTGGGGGCCGAGACCCAGTACTTC
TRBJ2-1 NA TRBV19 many CASSLRLAGEQFF TGTGCCAGTAGTCTGCGGCTAGCAGGTGAGCAGTTCTTC
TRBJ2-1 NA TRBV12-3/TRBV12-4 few CASSLGRRDSNVNEQFF TGTGCCAGCAGTTTAGGGAGGAGGGACTCAAATGTAAATGAGCAGTTCTTC
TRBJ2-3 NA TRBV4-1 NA CASSATAWAGTDTQYF TGCGCCAGCAGTGCCACCGCTTGGGCCGGCACAGATACGCAGTATTTT
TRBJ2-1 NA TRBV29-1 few CSSTHPGSNEQFF TGCAGCTCAACCCACCCGGGAAGCAATGAGCAGTTCTTC
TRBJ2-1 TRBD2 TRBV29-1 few CSVGGGENNEQFF TGCAGCGTTGGCGGGGGAGAGAACAATGAGCAGTTCTTC
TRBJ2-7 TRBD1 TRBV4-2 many CASSQEGRTGAYEQYF TGTGCCAGCAGCCAAGAAGGGAGGACAGGGGCGTACGAGCAGTACTTC
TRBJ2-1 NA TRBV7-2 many CASSPLGSVGAHNEQFF TGTGCCAGCAGCCCCCTTGGGAGCGTGGGGGCCCACAATGAGCAGTTCTTC
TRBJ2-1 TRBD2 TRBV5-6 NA CASSLPGLAGDNEQFF TGTGCCAGCAGCTTACCGGGACTAGCGGGGGACAATGAGCAGTTCTTC
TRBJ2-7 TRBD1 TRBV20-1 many CSARELQGVYEQYF TGCAGTGCTAGAGAGCTACAGGGGGTCTACGAGCAGTACTTC
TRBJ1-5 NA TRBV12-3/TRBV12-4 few CASSPGGVRDQPQHF TGTGCCAGCAGCCCTGGGGGTGTTCGGGATCAGCCCCAGCATTTT
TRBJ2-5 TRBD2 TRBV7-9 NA CASSAFALAGGPETQYF TGTGCCAGCAGCGCATTCGCACTAGCGGGAGGGCCGGAGACCCAGTACTTC
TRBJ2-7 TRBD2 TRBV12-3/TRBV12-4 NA CASRTSGRYDEQYF TGTGCCAGCAGAACTAGCGGGAGGTATGACGAGCAGTACTTC
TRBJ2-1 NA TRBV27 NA CASSPTGTATYNEQFF TGTGCCAGCAGTCCAACCGGGACTGCTACCTACAATGAGCAGTTCTTC
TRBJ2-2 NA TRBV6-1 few CASRWGQATGELFF TGTGCCAGCAGGTGGGGGCAGGCCACCGGGGAGCTGTTTTTT
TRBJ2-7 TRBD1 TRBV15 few CATSRTWDRGAGEQYF TGTGCCACCAGCAGAACTTGGGACAGGGGTGCGGGCGAGCAGTACTTC
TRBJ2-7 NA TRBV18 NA CASSPPSRTTWGQYF TGTGCCAGCTCACCACCATCACGGACGACCTGGGGGCAGTACTTC